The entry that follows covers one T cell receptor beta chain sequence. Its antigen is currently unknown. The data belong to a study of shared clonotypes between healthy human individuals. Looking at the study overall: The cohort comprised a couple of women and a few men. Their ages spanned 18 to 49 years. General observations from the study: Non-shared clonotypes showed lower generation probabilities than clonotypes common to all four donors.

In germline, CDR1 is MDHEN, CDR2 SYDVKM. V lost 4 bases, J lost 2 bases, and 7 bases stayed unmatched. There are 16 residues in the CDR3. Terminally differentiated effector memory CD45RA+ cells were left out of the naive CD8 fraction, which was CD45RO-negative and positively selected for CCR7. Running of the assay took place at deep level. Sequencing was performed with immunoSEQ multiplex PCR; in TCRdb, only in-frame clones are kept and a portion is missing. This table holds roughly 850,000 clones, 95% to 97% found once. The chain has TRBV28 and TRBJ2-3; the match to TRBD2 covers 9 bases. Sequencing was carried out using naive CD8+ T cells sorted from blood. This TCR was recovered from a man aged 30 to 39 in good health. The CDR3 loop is CASSWEREDHTDTQYF. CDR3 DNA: TGTGCCAGCAGTTGGGAGCGGGAGGACCACACAGATACGCAGTATTTT.